These 22 T cell receptor beta chains were all obtained from the same sample, sequenced in a study of blood T cell repertoires in COVID-19. Profiled with immunoSEQ multiplex PCR; TCRdb holds only in-frame clones, not every one. The data show tens of thousands of clones, about 76% seen once. The sequenced sample consisted of peripheral blood. Receptor source: a man between 65 and 80 years old with active or convalescent COVID-19.

The chain is built from TRBV4-1 and TRBJ2-1, with 7 bases that match TRBD2. CDR3 length: 19 amino acids. The V segment lost 0 bases and the J segment 5 bases; nucleotides outside the gene matches: 16. Germline-derived CDR1 and CDR2 are MGHRA and YSYEKL. DNA of the CDR3: TGCGCCAGCAGCCAAGATCGGGGGGTAGGACTTCGGGTACACAATGAGCAGTTCTTC. Amino acids: CASSQDRGVGLRVHNEQFF.

The chain employs TRBV2 and TRBJ1-1; D not certain. Trimming removed 4 bases from V and 2 bases from J, with 5 bases in between. Germline V gene sequence: CDR1 SNHLY, CDR2 FYNNEI. This CDR3 has 12 amino acids. The CDR3 sequence is CASSAHNTEAFF. CDR3 in DNA: TGTGCCAGCAGTGCCCATAACACTGAAGCTTTCTTT.

V is TRBV6-1 and J is TRBJ2-7; possibly TRBD2 for D (5 bases). V was shortened by 0 bases and J by 0 bases, with 12 bases between the two germline ends. The CDR3 length is 16 residues. Germline lookup yields CDR1 MNHNS and CDR2 SASEGT. Here the CDR3 reads CASSEAPGYNSYEQYF. The CDR3 nucleotides are TGTGCCAGCAGTGAAGCGCCGGGGTACAACTCCTACGAGCAGTACTTC.

This clone was recorded once. This chain connects TRBV7-2 to TRBJ2-7; 10 bases line up with TRBD2. V gave up 3 bases and J gave up 6 bases; unmatched junction bases: 5. This CDR3 is 14 amino acids long. Germline CDR1 and CDR2: SGHTA and FQGNSA. CDR3 in amino acids: CASSFLAGGSEQYF. The CDR3 DNA follows: TGTGCCAGCAGCTTTTTAGCGGGAGGTTCCGAGCAGTACTTC.

The chain combines TRBV5-1 with TRBJ2-1, with 8 positions matching TRBD2. The germline CDR1 and CDR2 sequences are SGHRS and YFSETQ. Trimming removed 4 bases from V and 8 bases from J; junction bases left unmatched: 5. The CDR3 consists of 13 residues. CDR3 bases: TGCGCCAGCAGCCACGGGGGGGTGGATGAGCAGTTCTTC. Translating gives CASSHGGVDEQFF.

The V and J genes are TRBV5-5 and TRBJ2-1, with D maybe TRBD2 (5 bases). Trimming removed 7 bases from V and 6 bases from J, with 8 bases in between. The CDR3 has 11 residues. In germline, CDR1 is SGHKS, CDR2 YYEKEE (reference sequence). This CDR3 reads CASAEGNEQFF. The CDR3, as DNA: TGTGCCAGCGCCGAGGGCAATGAGCAGTTCTTC.

The chain employs TRBV15 and TRBJ1-2, with 9 bases aligning to TRBD1. V gave up 3 bases and J gave up 8 bases; unmatched junction bases: 4. In germline, CDR1 is LNHNV, CDR2 YYDKDF (reference sequence). This CDR3 has 13 amino acids. The CDR3 spells CATSSGTGNGYTF. For the CDR3, the DNA is TGTGCCACCAGCAGCGGGACAGGGAACGGCTACACCTTC. Full variable domain (outside the CDR3, taken from reference TRBV15 and TRBJ1-2): DAMVIQNPRYQVTQFGKPVTLSCSQTLNHNVMYWYQQKSSQAPKLLFHYYDKDFNNEADTPDNFQSRRPNTSFCFLDIRSPGLGDTAMYLCATSSGTGNGYTFGSGTRLTVV.

The gene calls are TRBV30 and TRBJ1-4; TRBD1 is a possible D gene (6 bases). Trimming removed 2 bases from V and 6 bases from J, with 13 bases in between. The CDR3 totals 14 residues. CDR1 is GTSNPN and CDR2 is SVGIG in the germline V gene (reference sequence). CDR3 coding DNA: TGTGCCTGGAGTCCCGGACAGCTTCATGAAAAACTGTTTTTT. This gives the protein CAWSPGQLHEKLFF.

The chain couples TRBV30 to TRBJ2-7; TRBD1 might be the D (6 bases). The CDR3 is 12 amino acids. Germline V gene lookup returns CDR1 GTSNPN and CDR2 SVGIG (reference sequence). V was cut by 2 bases and J by 7 bases, with 12 bases left in between. CDR3 nucleotides: TGTGCCTGGAGTATAGGGACACCGGAGCAGTACTTC. This encodes CAWSIGTPEQYF.

The chain joins TRBV19 to TRBJ1-6; TRBD1 matches at 8 bases. The CDR3 has 15 amino acids. CDR1 and CDR2 from the germline V gene are LNHDA and SQIVND (reference sequence). Trimming removed 3 bases from V and 9 bases from J; junction bases left unmatched: 7. The CDR3 loop reads CASSIAAGGSSPLHF. The CDR3 DNA reads TGTGCCAGTAGTATCGCGGCAGGGGGCAGTTCACCCCTCCACTTT.

The chain couples TRBV4-3 to TRBJ2-5; no firm D call. In germline, CDR1 is LGHNA, CDR2 YSLEER. The V and J ends lost 0 bases and 4 bases respectively, with 9 bases between them. The CDR3 consists of 14 residues. The CDR3 region is CASSQDHGRETQYF. The CDR3 DNA reads TGCGCCAGCAGCCAAGATCACGGTAGAGAGACCCAGTACTTC.

The chain recombines TRBV24-1 with TRBJ2-2, with a weak D call TRBD1 (7 bases). CDR1 is KGHDR and CDR2 is SFDVKD in the germline V gene. The length of the CDR3 is 17 residues. Trimming left V 3 bases short and J 4 bases short, with 17 bases between. The CDR3 spells CATSDPGRGQSTGELFF. The CDR3 nucleotides are TGTGCCACCAGTGATCCTGGGCGGGGACAGTCCACCGGGGAGCTGTTTTTT.

J is TRBJ1-5 and V is TRBV7-2; D remains ambiguous. The germline gives CDR1 SGHTA, CDR2 FQGNSA. Deletions cut 5 bases from V and 7 bases from J, with 18 bases between. The CDR3 spans 15 residues. CDR3 sequence: CASSLYLTGGQPQHF. In DNA form, the CDR3 reads TGTGCCAGCAGCCTATACCTTACTGGCGGGCAGCCCCAGCATTTT.

The chain links TRBV6-5 to TRBJ2-7; 7 nucleotides agree with TRBD1. The CDR3 is 14 residues long. CDR1 is MNHEY, CDR2 SVGAGI, per germline. The V and J ends lost 5 bases and 4 bases, in that order; junction bases with no gene match: 8. The CDR3 DNA reads TGTGCCAGCAGTATCCGGGACAGCTTTTACGAGCAGTACTTC. This gives the protein CASSIRDSFYEQYF.

The chain has TRBV27 and TRBJ1-6; D call uncertain. Trimming left V 3 bases short and J 7 bases short, with 10 bases between. Germline CDR1 reads MNHEY; CDR2 reads SMNVEV (reference sequence). The CDR3 extends over 14 amino acids. The CDR3 coding sequence is TGTGCCAGCAGTTTTCGGGGAGGAAATTCACCCCTCCACTTT. It translates to CASSFRGGNSPLHF.

V usage is TRBV27 and J usage is TRBJ1-5; 7 bases agree with TRBD1. This CDR3 is 14 amino acids long. CDR1 is MNHEY, CDR2 SMNVEV, per germline (reference sequence). The ends lost 5 bases at V and 4 bases at J; junction bases unmatched: 5. Here the CDR3 DNA reads TGTGCCAGCAGTCCGGACAGGATGAATCAGCCCCAGCATTTT. Residues: CASSPDRMNQPQHF.

V usage is TRBV2 and J usage is TRBJ1-1, with D possibly being TRBD1 (5 bases). Germline CDR1 SNHLY, CDR2 FYNNEI. The V and J ends lost 9 bases and 1 base respectively, with 15 bases between them. The CDR3 covers 14 residues. The CDR3 DNA follows: TGTGCCAGGGTAGCGGCAGGGTGGAACACTGAAGCTTTCTTT. Its translation: CARVAAGWNTEAFF.

This rearrangement joins TRBV12-3 or TRBV12-4 to TRBJ2-7, with a weak D call TRBD1 (5 bases). The CDR3 is 11 residues long. Trimming shortened V by 8 bases and J by 6 bases, and 11 bases separated the two germline ends. CDR3 in DNA: TGTGCCAGCTCGGTAGGGGTCGAGCAGTACTTC. This gives the protein CASSVGVEQYF.

This chain uses TRBV10-2 with TRBJ2-2, with a tentative D call TRBD1 (5 bases). Germline CDR1 and CDR2: WSHSY and SAAADI. Trimming removed 4 bases from V and 8 bases from J, with 17 bases in between. This CDR3 comprises 15 residues. The CDR3 here is CASSVAGSVPGELFF. Here the CDR3 DNA reads TGCGCCAGCAGTGTTGCAGGGTCTGTTCCGGGGGAGCTGTTTTTT.

As DNA, the CDR3 is TGTGCCAGTAGTACTGTAGCGGGGCCCTACAATGAGCAGTTCTTC. Translating it yields CASSTVAGPYNEQFF. This rearrangement joins TRBV19 to TRBJ2-1; 8 bases align to TRBD2. Per germline, CDR1 LNHDA and CDR2 SQIVND (reference sequence). The junction had 4 bases not matched to a gene; V was cut back by 4 bases and J by 2 bases. The CDR3 is made up of 15 amino acids.

The chain has TRBV6-5 and TRBJ2-1, with 7 bases aligning to TRBD2. This CDR3 is 14 amino acids long. The V gene's germline CDR1 is MNHEY and CDR2 SVGAGI. The J segment lost 7 bases and the V segment lost 4 bases, leaving 7 bases of the junction unmatched. The CDR3 protein is CASSSGLDRNEQFF. The CDR3 DNA reads as TGTGCCAGCAGTTCAGGACTAGATAGGAATGAGCAGTTCTTC.

V is TRBV24-1 and J is TRBJ2-1; weak D call: TRBD1 (6 bases). The CDR3 consists of 16 residues. The V end was cut by 1 base, the J end by 3 bases, with 12 bases between. Germline assignment: CDR1 KGHDR and CDR2 SFDVKD. The CDR3 DNA reads TGTGCCACCAGTGATTTTGGGTCGACAGGCTACAATGAGCAGTTCTTC. It is translated as CATSDFGSTGYNEQFF.